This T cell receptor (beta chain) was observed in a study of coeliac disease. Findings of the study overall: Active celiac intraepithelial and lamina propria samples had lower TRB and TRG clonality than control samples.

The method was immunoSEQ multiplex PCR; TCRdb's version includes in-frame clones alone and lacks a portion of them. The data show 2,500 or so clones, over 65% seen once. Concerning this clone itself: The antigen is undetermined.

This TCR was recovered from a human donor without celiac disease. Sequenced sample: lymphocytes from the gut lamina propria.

Here the CDR3 DNA reads TGTGCCAGCAGCTTCGGACAGGGGGTGTTATCCGGGGAGCTGTTTTTT. Residues: CASSFGQGVLSGELFF. The V call is TRBV7-6, the J call TRBJ2-2, with TRBD1 matching 10 bases. The CDR3 has 16 amino acids. From germline, CDR1 is SGHVS and CDR2 FNYEAQ. With V trimmed by 3 bases and J by 6 bases, 7 bases remained unmatched.